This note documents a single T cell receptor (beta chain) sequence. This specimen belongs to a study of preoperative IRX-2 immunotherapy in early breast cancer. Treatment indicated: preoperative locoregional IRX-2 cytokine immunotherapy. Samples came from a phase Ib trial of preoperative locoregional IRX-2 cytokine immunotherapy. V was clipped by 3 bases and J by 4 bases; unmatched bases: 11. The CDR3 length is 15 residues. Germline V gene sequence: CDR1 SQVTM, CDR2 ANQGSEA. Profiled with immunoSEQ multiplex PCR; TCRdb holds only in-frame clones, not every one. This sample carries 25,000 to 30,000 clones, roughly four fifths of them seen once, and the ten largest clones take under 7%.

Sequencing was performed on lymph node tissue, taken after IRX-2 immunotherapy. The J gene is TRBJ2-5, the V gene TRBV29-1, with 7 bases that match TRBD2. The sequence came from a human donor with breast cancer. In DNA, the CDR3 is TGCAGCGTTGAGAGTGGGCTTCGGACTAGAGAGACCCAGTACTTC. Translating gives CSVESGLRTRETQYF.